This is a list of T cell receptor beta chains from one sample in a study of blood T cell repertoires in COVID-19. Data came from immunoSEQ multiplex PCR; TCRdb stores just in-frame clones and leaves some out. The sample records roughly 150,000 clones, roughly 81% being singletons. Specimen: peripheral blood. These receptors were collected from a woman older than 75 with COVID-19, enrolled during active disease. The CDR3 runs from the conserved cysteine through the conserved F or W. A D gene is named only where the DNA matches it firmly. Size is stated for part of the rows, as once, few or many counts, or as a class when the clone is expanded.

D gene: .; V gene: TRBV7-2; clone size: .; J gene: TRBJ1-4; CDR3 protein: CASTFGGALGEKLFF; CDR3 DNA: TGTGCCAGCACCTTTGGGGGGGCCTTAGGGGAAAAACTGTTTTTT
D gene: .; V gene: TRBV6-1; clone size: .; J gene: TRBJ2-7; CDR3 protein: CASSEEEGRVAQYF; CDR3 DNA: TGTGCCAGCAGTGAAGAGGAGGGCAGGGTAGCGCAGTACTTC
D gene: .; V gene: TRBV23-1; clone size: few; J gene: TRBJ1-5; CDR3 protein: CASSRLQPQHF; CDR3 DNA: TGCGCCAGCAGTCGTTTACAGCCCCAGCATTTT
D gene: .; V gene: TRBV7-9; clone size: .; J gene: TRBJ1-1; CDR3 protein: CASSLRGRNAEAFF; CDR3 DNA: TGTGCCAGCAGCTTACGGGGGAGGAACGCTGAAGCTTTCTTT
D gene: TRBD2; V gene: TRBV10-3; clone size: .; J gene: TRBJ2-5; CDR3 protein: CAISLAGEGRETQYF; CDR3 DNA: TGTGCCATCAGCTTAGCGGGTGAGGGGCGAGAGACCCAGTACTTC
D gene: TRBD2; V gene: TRBV27; clone size: .; J gene: TRBJ2-3; CDR3 protein: CASTPLGLVADTQYF; CDR3 DNA: TGTGCCAGCACCCCACTGGGACTAGTGGCAGATACGCAGTATTTT
D gene: TRBD2; V gene: TRBV28; clone size: .; J gene: TRBJ2-7; CDR3 protein: CASSGLAGVSYEQYF; CDR3 DNA: TGTGCCAGCAGTGGACTAGCGGGAGTATCCTACGAGCAGTACTTC
D gene: TRBD1; V gene: TRBV18; clone size: .; J gene: TRBJ1-6; CDR3 protein: CASSPPRTGFDSPLHF; CDR3 DNA: TGTGCCAGCTCACCACCCCGGACAGGGTTTGATTCACCCCTCCACTTT
D gene: .; V gene: TRBV7-3; clone size: .; J gene: TRBJ2-1; CDR3 protein: CASSSVADSYNEQFF; CDR3 DNA: TGTGCCAGCAGCTCAGTGGCGGACTCCTACAATGAGCAGTTCTTC
D gene: TRBD1; V gene: TRBV5-1; clone size: .; J gene: TRBJ1-2; CDR3 protein: CASSLKTGTGPAEKGYTF; CDR3 DNA: TGCGCCAGCAGCTTGAAAACCGGGACAGGGCCAGCGGAGAAGGGCTACACCTTC
D gene: .; V gene: TRBV27; clone size: once; J gene: TRBJ1-5; CDR3 protein: CASSLKGAERLLASNQPQHF; CDR3 DNA: TGTGCCAGCAGTTTAAAAGGGGCGGAGAGACTTCTGGCGAGCAATCAGCCCCAGCATTTT
D gene: .; V gene: TRBV19; clone size: .; J gene: TRBJ1-1; CDR3 protein: CASSRIVSTEAFF; CDR3 DNA: TGTGCCAGTAGTAGAATAGTTAGCACTGAAGCTTTCTTT
D gene: .; V gene: TRBV27; clone size: .; J gene: TRBJ2-2; CDR3 protein: CASSPTLPGFANTGELFF; CDR3 DNA: TGTGCCAGCAGTCCGACCCTACCGGGGTTCGCGAACACCGGGGAGCTGTTTTTT
D gene: .; V gene: TRBV5-5; clone size: .; J gene: TRBJ1-3; CDR3 protein: CASSQNLRQDLSGNTIYF; CDR3 DNA: TGTGCCAGCAGCCAAAACCTTCGACAGGATCTCTCTGGAAACACCATATATTTT
D gene: .; V gene: TRBV28; clone size: .; J gene: TRBJ2-1; CDR3 protein: CASSKYGEGNEQFF; CDR3 DNA: TGTGCCAGCAGTAAGTATGGAGAAGGCAATGAGCAGTTCTTC
D gene: TRBD2; V gene: TRBV7-2; clone size: once; J gene: TRBJ2-7; CDR3 protein: CASSFGLAGGPVQYF; CDR3 DNA: TGTGCCAGCAGCTTTGGACTAGCGGGGGGACCGGTGCAGTACTTC
D gene: .; V gene: TRBV28; clone size: .; J gene: TRBJ2-3; CDR3 protein: CASSYQGLSTDTQYF; CDR3 DNA: TGTGCCAGCAGTTACCAGGGGCTTAGCACAGATACGCAGTATTTT
D gene: TRBD2; V gene: TRBV28; clone size: .; J gene: TRBJ2-5; CDR3 protein: CASSLGLAGVIQYF; CDR3 DNA: TGTGCCAGCAGTCTCGGACTAGCGGGAGTGATCCAGTACTTC
D gene: .; V gene: TRBV4-2; clone size: once; J gene: TRBJ1-4; CDR3 protein: CASSQETTIITGEKLFF; CDR3 DNA: TGTGCCAGCAGCCAAGAGACCACGATAATTACAGGGGAAAAACTGTTTTTT
D gene: .; V gene: TRBV27; clone size: .; J gene: TRBJ2-7; CDR3 protein: CASRITEPYEQYF; CDR3 DNA: TGTGCCAGCAGGATTACAGAACCCTACGAGCAGTACTTC
D gene: .; V gene: TRBV9; clone size: .; J gene: TRBJ1-1; CDR3 protein: CASSVEVNTEAFF; CDR3 DNA: TGTGCCAGCAGCGTGGAGGTGAACACTGAAGCTTTCTTT
D gene: TRBD2; V gene: TRBV18; clone size: .; J gene: TRBJ2-3; CDR3 protein: CASSPHRAGGPSDTQYF; CDR3 DNA: TGTGCCAGCTCACCACACCGAGCGGGAGGGCCCTCAGATACGCAGTATTTT
D gene: .; V gene: TRBV20-1; clone size: .; J gene: TRBJ1-3; CDR3 protein: CSASNPGGSGNTIYF; CDR3 DNA: TGCAGTGCTAGTAACCCCGGGGGCTCTGGAAACACCATATATTTT
D gene: TRBD2; V gene: TRBV19; clone size: .; J gene: TRBJ2-1; CDR3 protein: CASRKRGPSNEQFF; CDR3 DNA: TGTGCCAGTAGAAAGCGGGGGCCCTCAAATGAGCAGTTCTTC
D gene: .; V gene: TRBV7-8; clone size: few; J gene: TRBJ2-7; CDR3 protein: CASSLDIGGSSYEQYF; CDR3 DNA: TGTGCCAGCAGCTTAGATATCGGAGGGAGCTCCTACGAGCAGTACTTC
D gene: .; V gene: TRBV29-1; clone size: .; J gene: TRBJ2-7; CDR3 protein: CSVGIDRHHEQYF; CDR3 DNA: TGCAGCGTGGGGATTGACAGGCACCACGAGCAGTACTTC
D gene: TRBD1; V gene: TRBV5-4; clone size: .; J gene: TRBJ2-3; CDR3 protein: CASSQGTGGGSDTQYF; CDR3 DNA: TGTGCCAGCAGCCAAGGGACAGGGGGCGGCTCAGATACGCAGTATTTT
D gene: .; V gene: TRBV18; clone size: .; J gene: TRBJ1-2; CDR3 protein: CASSPRMTDSHTF; CDR3 DNA: TGTGCCAGCTCACCACGGATGACAGACTCTCACACCTTC
D gene: .; V gene: TRBV4-2; clone size: .; J gene: TRBJ2-6; CDR3 protein: CASSQVAGDGANVLTF; CDR3 DNA: TGTGCCAGCAGCCAAGTGGCCGGGGATGGGGCCAACGTCCTGACTTTC
D gene: .; V gene: TRBV5-1; clone size: .; J gene: TRBJ2-7; CDR3 protein: CASSRGSEQYF; CDR3 DNA: TGCGCCAGCAGCAGGGGCAGTGAGCAGTACTTC
D gene: TRBD1; V gene: TRBV5-6; clone size: .; J gene: TRBJ2-1; CDR3 protein: CASSSRTGRNEQFF; CDR3 DNA: TGTGCCAGCAGCTCCCGGACAGGGAGGAATGAGCAGTTCTTC
D gene: .; V gene: TRBV27; clone size: .; J gene: TRBJ2-7; CDR3 protein: CASSLYSGSYEQYF; CDR3 DNA: TGTGCCAGCAGTTTATATAGCGGCAGCTACGAGCAGTACTTC
D gene: TRBD2; V gene: TRBV12-5; clone size: .; J gene: TRBJ2-7; CDR3 protein: CASGPRTSGSYNSYEQYF; CDR3 DNA: TGTGCTAGTGGTCCGAGGACTAGCGGGTCTTATAACTCCTACGAGCAGTACTTC
D gene: TRBD1; V gene: TRBV18; clone size: .; J gene: TRBJ1-2; CDR3 protein: CASSPELTGHGYTF; CDR3 DNA: TGTGCCAGCTCACCCGAACTGACAGGGCATGGCTACACCTTC
D gene: .; V gene: TRBV5-1; clone size: .; J gene: TRBJ2-3; CDR3 protein: CASSRGADSQNTQYF; CDR3 DNA: TGCGCCAGCAGCCGGGGGGCGGATTCACAGAATACGCAGTATTTT
D gene: .; V gene: TRBV25-1; clone size: once; J gene: TRBJ2-4; CDR3 protein: CASSDRVVNIQYF; CDR3 DNA: TGTGCCAGCAGTGACAGGGTTGTCAACATTCAGTACTTC
D gene: TRBD2; V gene: TRBV15; clone size: once; J gene: TRBJ2-1; CDR3 protein: CATSRDSLAGREQFF; CDR3 DNA: TGTGCCACCAGCAGAGACTCCCTAGCGGGGAGGGAGCAGTTCTTC
D gene: .; V gene: TRBV5-8; clone size: .; J gene: TRBJ2-1; CDR3 protein: CASSFYEQFF; CDR3 DNA: TGTGCCAGCAGCTTCTATGAGCAGTTCTTC
D gene: .; V gene: TRBV30; clone size: few; J gene: TRBJ1-1; CDR3 protein: CAWKDRLGGTEAFF; CDR3 DNA: TGTGCCTGGAAAGATCGACTGGGGGGCACTGAAGCTTTCTTT
D gene: .; V gene: TRBV19; clone size: .; J gene: TRBJ1-6; CDR3 protein: CASTSSQGYSPLHF; CDR3 DNA: TGTGCCAGTACCTCGAGCCAGGGGTATTCACCCCTCCACTTT
D gene: .; V gene: TRBV2; clone size: .; J gene: TRBJ2-7; CDR3 protein: CASSAFDEQYF; CDR3 DNA: TGTGCCAGCAGTGCGTTTGACGAGCAGTACTTC
D gene: TRBD1; V gene: TRBV19; clone size: .; J gene: TRBJ2-7; CDR3 protein: CASSRTGGAYEQYF; CDR3 DNA: TGTGCCAGTAGTCGAACAGGGGGCGCCTACGAGCAGTACTTC
D gene: TRBD2; V gene: TRBV3-1/TRBV3-2; clone size: .; J gene: TRBJ2-5; CDR3 protein: CASSSGLAGGVGETQYF; CDR3 DNA: TGTGCCAGCAGCAGCGGACTAGCGGGAGGGGTGGGAGAGACCCAGTACTTC
D gene: .; V gene: TRBV5-4; clone size: .; J gene: TRBJ1-5; CDR3 protein: CASSSGISDQPQHF; CDR3 DNA: TGTGCCAGCAGCTCAGGGATATCGGATCAGCCCCAGCATTTT
D gene: .; V gene: TRBV19; clone size: many; J gene: TRBJ1-3; CDR3 protein: CASSYSGLSSGNTIYF; CDR3 DNA: TGTGCCAGTAGTTATTCAGGGCTAAGCTCTGGAAACACCATATATTTT